The present TCR beta chain was sequenced within a study of blood T cell repertoires in COVID-19 (TCRdb year 2020). General notes on the study: The collaborator samples originated in the United States, Italy and Spain and spanned the acute and convalescent phases of COVID-19. A freely available public database, intended as a resource for researchers studying the immune response to SARS-CoV-2, is where the repertoires were released. Samples were obtained from the ongoing ImmuneRACE study (first 160 participants) and from 1,000 to 1,500 subjects provided by 6 global collaborators. The material from the prospective study consisted of cDNA or gDNA derived from T cells, B-cell-depleted T cells, or PBMCs. Subjects who had been exposed to COVID-19, were actively infected with it, or had recovered from it provided the deeply sampled blood TCRbeta repertoires that made up the dataset. Sample metadata almost always included a de-identified subject ID, COVID-19 status, age in years and sex. HLA class I and class II types, where available, came from metadata supplied by the sample provider rather than from assay-based typing. Overall study results and their limits: How much clinical and demographic metadata was included differed by source and by participant, and the metadata was provided uncurated.

Each collaborating institution followed its own protocols to collect whole blood in K2EDTA tubes. Collaborator samples were shipped for TCRbeta analysis as frozen whole blood, isolated PBMCs, or DNA extracted from either sample type. The immunoSEQ Assay, a bias-controlled multiplex PCR, was used to amplify TCRbeta CDR3 regions from genomic DNA. The authors' analysis ran thus. Within the assay, amplification of reference gene primers was used to estimate how many nucleated cells each sample contained. To quantify the absolute abundance of each unique TCRbeta CDR3 rearrangement, sequence reads were collapsed and filtered. For each sample, productive Simpson clonality was calculated by taking the square root of Simpson's diversity index across productive rearrangements. The table was pulled from immuneACCESS by TCRdb, which kept in-frame rearrangements only. Such tables lose some clones; where checked, under half of the loss comes from unresolved V genes, and the rest has no known cause. The V and J calls and clone size were taken over from that table, and D and trimming were inferred from the DNA. For this sample the table gives fewer than 250,000 clones, of which less than 90% were detected only once. The ten most abundant clones make up less than 20% of the sample.

On this clone: Its antigen is not yet known. Base qualities are not provided; no much larger clone lies one nucleotide away.

V is trimmed back by 4 bases and J by 6 bases, and the junction contains 6 bases that no gene match accounts for. From its cysteine to its phenylalanine, the CDR3 spans 14 amino acids. The sequence is cut down to CDR3 DNA, 42 bases in frame from base 1. CDR1 and CDR2 (LGHNA, YNFKEQ) derive from the germline V gene. The receptor's source is a man aged 25-45 years with active or convalescent COVID-19. The rearrangement combines TRBV4-2 with TRBJ2-4; 7 of the junction bases match TRBD1. Sequences were obtained from peripheral blood. The CDR3 region has the sequence CASSPTGLGNIQYF. Read as DNA, the sequence is TGTGCCAGCAGCCCGACAGGGTTGGGAAACATTCAGTACTTC.